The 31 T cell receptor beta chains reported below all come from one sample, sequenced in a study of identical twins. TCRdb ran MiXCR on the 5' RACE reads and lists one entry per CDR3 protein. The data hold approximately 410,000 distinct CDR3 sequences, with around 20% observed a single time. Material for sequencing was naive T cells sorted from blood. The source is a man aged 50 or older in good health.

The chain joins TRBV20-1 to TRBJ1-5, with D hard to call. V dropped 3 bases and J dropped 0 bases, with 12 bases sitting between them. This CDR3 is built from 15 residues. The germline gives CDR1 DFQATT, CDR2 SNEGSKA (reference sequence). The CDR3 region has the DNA TGCAGTGCTAGTGACCGTATCCTTAGCAATCAGCCCCAGCATTTT. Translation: CSASDRILSNQPQHF.

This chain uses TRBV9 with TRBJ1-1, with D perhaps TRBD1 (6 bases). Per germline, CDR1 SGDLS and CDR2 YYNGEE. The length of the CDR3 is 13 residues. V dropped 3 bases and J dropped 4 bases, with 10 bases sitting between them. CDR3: CASSGGLGTEAFF. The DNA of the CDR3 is TGTGCCAGCAGCGGGGGGCTGGGCACTGAAGCTTTCTTT.

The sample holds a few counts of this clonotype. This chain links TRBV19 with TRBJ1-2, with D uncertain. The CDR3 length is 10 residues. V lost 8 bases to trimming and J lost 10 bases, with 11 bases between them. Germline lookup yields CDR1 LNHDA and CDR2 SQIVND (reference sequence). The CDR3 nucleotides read TGTGCCAGTTCAGGACCATACTACACCTTC. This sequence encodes CASSGPYYTF.

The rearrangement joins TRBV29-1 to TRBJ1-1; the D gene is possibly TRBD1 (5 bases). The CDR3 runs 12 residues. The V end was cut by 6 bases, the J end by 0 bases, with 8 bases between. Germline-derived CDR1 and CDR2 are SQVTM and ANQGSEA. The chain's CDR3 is CSVGTLNTEAFF. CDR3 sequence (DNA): TGCAGCGTGGGGACTCTGAACACTGAAGCTTTCTTT. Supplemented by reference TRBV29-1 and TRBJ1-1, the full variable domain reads SAVISQKPSRDICQRGTSLTIQCQVDSQVTMMFWYRQQPGQSLTLIATANQGSEATYESGFVIDKFPISRPNLTFSTLTVSNMSPEDSSIYLCSVGTLNTEAFFGQGTRLTVV.

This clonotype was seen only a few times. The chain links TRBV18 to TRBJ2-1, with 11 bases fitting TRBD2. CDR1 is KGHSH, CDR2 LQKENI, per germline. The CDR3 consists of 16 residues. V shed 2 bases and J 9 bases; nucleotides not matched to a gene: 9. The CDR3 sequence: CASSPGLLAGGREQFF. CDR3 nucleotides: TGTGCCAGCTCACCAGGGCTGCTAGCGGGAGGTCGTGAGCAGTTCTTC.

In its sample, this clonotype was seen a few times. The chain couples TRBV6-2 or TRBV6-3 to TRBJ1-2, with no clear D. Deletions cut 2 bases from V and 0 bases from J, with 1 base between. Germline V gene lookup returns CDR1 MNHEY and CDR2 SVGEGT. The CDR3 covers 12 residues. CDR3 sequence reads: CASSYTNYGYTF. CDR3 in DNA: TGTGCCAGCAGTTACACTAACTATGGCTACACCTTC.

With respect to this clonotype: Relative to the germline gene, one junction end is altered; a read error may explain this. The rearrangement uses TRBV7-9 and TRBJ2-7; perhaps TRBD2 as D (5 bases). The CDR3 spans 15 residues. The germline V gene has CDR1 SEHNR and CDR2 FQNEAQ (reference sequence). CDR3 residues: CASSALRGNSYEQYF. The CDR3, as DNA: TGTGCAAGCAGCGCCCTACGAGGGAACTCCTACGAGCAGTACTTC.

CDR3 bases: TGCAGCGTTAAGAGTTGGGTACCGGGACACATCTACGAGCAGTACTTC. Translating gives CSVKSWVPGHIYEQYF. The chain is built from TRBV29-1 and TRBJ2-7; TRBD1 might be the D (6 bases). The V end lost 5 bases, the J end lost 3 bases, and 23 bases lay between the germline ends. The CDR3 is 16 amino acids. Germline CDR1 reads SQVTM; CDR2 reads ANQGSEA.

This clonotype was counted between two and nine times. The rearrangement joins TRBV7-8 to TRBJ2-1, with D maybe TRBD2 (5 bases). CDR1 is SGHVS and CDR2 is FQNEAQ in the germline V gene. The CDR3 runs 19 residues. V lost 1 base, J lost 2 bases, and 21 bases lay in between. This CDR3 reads CASSLGGSARARPYNEQFF. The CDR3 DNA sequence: TGTGCCAGCAGCTTAGGTGGTAGCGCGAGGGCCCGGCCCTACAATGAGCAGTTCTTC.

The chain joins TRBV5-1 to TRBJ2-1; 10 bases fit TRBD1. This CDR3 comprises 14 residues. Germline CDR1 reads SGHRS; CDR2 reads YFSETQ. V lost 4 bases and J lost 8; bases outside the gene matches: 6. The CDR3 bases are TGCGCCAGCAGCCAGAGACAGGGGGCGGATGAGCAGTTCTTC. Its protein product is CASSQRQGADEQFF.

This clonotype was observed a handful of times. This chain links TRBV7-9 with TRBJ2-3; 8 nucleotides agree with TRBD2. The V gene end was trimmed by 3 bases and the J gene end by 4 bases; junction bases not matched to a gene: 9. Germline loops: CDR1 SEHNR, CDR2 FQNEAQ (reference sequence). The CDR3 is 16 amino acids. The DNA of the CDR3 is TGTGCCAGCAGCTTGGGGACTAGGAGGGATGCAGATACGCAGTATTTT. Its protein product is CASSLGTRRDADTQYF. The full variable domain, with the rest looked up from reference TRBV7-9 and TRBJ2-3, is DTGVSQNPRHKITKRGQNVTFRCDPISEHNRLYWYRQTLGQGPEFLTYFQNEAQLEKSRLLSDRFSAERPKGSFSTLEIQRTEQGDSAMYLCASSLGTRRDADTQYFGPGTRLTVL.

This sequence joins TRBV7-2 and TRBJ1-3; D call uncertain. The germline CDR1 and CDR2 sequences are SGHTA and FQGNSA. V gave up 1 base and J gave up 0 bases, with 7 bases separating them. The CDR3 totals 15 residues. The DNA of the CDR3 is TGTGCCAGCAGCTTAGAGTTCTCCTCTGGAAACACCATATATTTT. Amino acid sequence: CASSLEFSSGNTIYF.

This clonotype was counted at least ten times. CDR3 nucleotide sequence: TGCAGTGCTAGAGATGACGGGACACCTTACAATGAGCAGTTCTTC. Its protein product is CSARDDGTPYNEQFF. This chain uses TRBV20-1 with TRBJ2-1; TRBD1 is a possible D gene (6 bases). Looked up from germline, CDR1 is DFQATT and CDR2 is SNEGSKA (reference sequence). Deletions cut 0 bases from V and 4 bases from J, with 13 bases between. The CDR3 has 15 amino acids.

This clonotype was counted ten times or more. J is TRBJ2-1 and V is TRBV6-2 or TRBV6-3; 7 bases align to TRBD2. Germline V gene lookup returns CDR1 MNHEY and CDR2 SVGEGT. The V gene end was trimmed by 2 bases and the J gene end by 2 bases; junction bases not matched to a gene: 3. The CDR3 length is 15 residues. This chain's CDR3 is CASSYVGGAYNEQFF. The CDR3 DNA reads TGTGCCAGCAGTTACGTTGGGGGGGCCTACAATGAGCAGTTCTTC.

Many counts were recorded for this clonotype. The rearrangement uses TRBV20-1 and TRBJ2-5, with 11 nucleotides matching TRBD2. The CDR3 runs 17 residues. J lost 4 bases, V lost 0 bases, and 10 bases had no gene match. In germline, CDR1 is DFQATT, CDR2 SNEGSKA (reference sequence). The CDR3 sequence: CSARDIRTGTSGETQYF. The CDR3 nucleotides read TGCAGTGCTAGAGATATTAGAACCGGGACTAGCGGAGAGACCCAGTACTTC.

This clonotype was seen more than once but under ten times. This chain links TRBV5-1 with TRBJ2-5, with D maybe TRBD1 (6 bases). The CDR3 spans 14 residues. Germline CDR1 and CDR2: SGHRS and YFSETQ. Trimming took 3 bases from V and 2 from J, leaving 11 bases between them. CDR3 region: CASSSTGRQETQYF. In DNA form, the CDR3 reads TGCGCCAGCAGCTCTACAGGGCGACAAGAGACCCAGTACTTC.

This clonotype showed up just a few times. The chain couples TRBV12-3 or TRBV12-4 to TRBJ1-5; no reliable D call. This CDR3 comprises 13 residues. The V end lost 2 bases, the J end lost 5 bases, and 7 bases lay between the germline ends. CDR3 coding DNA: TGTGCCAGCAGTTTATCAAGAGATCAGCCCCAGCATTTT. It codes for CASSLSRDQPQHF.

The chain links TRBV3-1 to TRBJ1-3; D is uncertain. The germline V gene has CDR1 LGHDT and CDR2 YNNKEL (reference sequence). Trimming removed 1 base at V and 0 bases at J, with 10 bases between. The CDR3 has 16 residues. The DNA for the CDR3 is TGTGCCAGCAGCCAAGTTTTACAACCCTCTGGAAACACCATATATTTT. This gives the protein CASSQVLQPSGNTIYF. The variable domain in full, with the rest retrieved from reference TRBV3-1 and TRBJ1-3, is DTAVSQTPKYLVTQMGNDKSIKCEQNLGHDTMYWYKQDSKKFLKIMFSYNNKELIINETVPNRFSPKSPDKAHLNLHINSLELGDSAVYFCASSQVLQPSGNTIYFGEGSWLTVV.

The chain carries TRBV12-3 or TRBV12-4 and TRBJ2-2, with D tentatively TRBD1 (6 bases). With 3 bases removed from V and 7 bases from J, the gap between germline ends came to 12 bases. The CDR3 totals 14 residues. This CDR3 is CASSLAGAVGELFF. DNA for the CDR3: TGTGCCAGCAGTTTGGCAGGGGCGGTCGGGGAGCTGTTTTTT.

The DNA for the CDR3 is TGTGCCAGCAGCTCCCCAATACATGCTGAAGCTTTCTTT. It specifies CASSSPIHAEAFF. The V call is TRBV13, the J call TRBJ1-1; D gene unclear. V was clipped by 4 bases and J by 6 bases, with 12 bases between them. Per the germline V gene, CDR1 is PRHDT and CDR2 is FYEKMQ (reference sequence). The CDR3 covers 13 residues.

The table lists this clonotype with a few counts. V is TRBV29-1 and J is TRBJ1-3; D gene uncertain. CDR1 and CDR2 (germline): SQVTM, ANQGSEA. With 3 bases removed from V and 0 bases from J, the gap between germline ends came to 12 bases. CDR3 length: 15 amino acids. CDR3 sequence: CSVDAGPISGNTIYF. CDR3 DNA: TGCAGCGTTGACGCCGGCCCTATCTCTGGAAACACCATATATTTT.

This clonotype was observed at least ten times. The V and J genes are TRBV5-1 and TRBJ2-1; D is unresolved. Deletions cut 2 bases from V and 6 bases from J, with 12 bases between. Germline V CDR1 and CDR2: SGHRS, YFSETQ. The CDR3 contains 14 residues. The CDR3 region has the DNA TGCGCCAGCAGCTTAGGTTACGGGTTCAATGAGCAGTTCTTC. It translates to CASSLGYGFNEQFF.

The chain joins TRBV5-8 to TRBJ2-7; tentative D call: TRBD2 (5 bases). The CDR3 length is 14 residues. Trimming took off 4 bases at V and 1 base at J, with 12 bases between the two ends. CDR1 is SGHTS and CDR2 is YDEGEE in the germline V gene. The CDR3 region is CASSPRTASYEQYF. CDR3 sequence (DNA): TGTGCCAGCAGCCCCAGGACTGCGTCCTACGAGCAGTACTTC.

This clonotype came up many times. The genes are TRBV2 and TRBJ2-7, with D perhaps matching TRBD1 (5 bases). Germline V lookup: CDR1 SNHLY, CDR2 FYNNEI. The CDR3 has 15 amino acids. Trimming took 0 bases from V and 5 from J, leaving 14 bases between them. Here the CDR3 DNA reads TGTGCCAGCAGTGAAGCTCAAGGGGTCGGCAACGAGCAGTACTTC. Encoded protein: CASSEAQGVGNEQYF.

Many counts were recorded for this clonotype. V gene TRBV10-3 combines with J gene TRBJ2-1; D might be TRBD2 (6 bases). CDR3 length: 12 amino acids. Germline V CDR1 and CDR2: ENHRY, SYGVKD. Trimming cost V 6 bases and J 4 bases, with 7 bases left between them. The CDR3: CAIRGLYNEQFF. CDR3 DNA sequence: TGTGCCATCAGGGGACTGTACAATGAGCAGTTCTTC.

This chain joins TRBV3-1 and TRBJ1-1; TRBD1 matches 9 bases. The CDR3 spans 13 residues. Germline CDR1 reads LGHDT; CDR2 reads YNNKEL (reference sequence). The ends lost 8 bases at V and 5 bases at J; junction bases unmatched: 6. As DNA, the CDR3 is TGTGCCAGCGATCTGGGACAGGGTACTGAAGCTTTCTTT. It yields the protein CASDLGQGTEAFF.

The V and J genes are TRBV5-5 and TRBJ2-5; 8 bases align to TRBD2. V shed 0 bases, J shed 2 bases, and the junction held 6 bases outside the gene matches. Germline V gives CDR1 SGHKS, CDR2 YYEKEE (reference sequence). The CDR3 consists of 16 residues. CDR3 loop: CASSLEGLGGQETQYF. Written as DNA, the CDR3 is TGTGCCAGCAGCTTGGAGGGACTAGGGGGACAAGAGACCCAGTACTTC. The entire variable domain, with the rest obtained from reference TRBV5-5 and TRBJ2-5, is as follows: DAGVTQSPTHLIKTRGQQVTLRCSPISGHKSVSWYQQVLGQGPQFIFQYYEKEERGRGNFPDRFSARQFPNYSSELNVNALLLGDSALYLCASSLEGLGGQETQYFGPGTRLLVL.

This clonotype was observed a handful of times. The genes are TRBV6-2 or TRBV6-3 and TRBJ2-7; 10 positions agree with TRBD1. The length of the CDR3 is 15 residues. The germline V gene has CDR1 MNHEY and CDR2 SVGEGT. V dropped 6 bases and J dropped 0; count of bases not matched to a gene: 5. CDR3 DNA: TGTGCCAGCAGGACAGGGGGCAGGAGCTCCTACGAGCAGTACTTC. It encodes CASRTGGRSSYEQYF.

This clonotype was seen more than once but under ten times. The CDR3 nucleotides are TGTGCCAGCAGCTTGGCACTAGCGAATGAGCAGTTCTTC. Protein sequence: CASSLALANEQFF. This chain connects TRBV5-6 to TRBJ2-1; 7 bases are a match to TRBD2. The CDR3 runs to 13 residues. J lost 7 bases, V lost 0 bases, and 1 base had no gene match. Germline CDR1 reads SGHDT; CDR2 reads YYEEEE.

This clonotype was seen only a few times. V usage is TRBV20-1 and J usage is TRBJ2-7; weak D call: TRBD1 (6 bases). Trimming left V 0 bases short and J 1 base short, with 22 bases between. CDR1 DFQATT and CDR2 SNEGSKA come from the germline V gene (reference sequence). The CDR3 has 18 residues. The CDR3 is CSARDLGYQDSSSYEQYF. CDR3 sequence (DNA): TGCAGTGCTAGAGATCTGGGGTATCAGGACAGCTCGTCCTACGAGCAGTACTTC.

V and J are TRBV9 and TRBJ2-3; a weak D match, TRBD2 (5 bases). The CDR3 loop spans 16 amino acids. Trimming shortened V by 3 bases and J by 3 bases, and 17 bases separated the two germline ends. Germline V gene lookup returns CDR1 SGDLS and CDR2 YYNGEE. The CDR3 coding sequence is TGTGCCAGCAGCGCGGGGAGAACGGGAAGAACAGATACGCAGTATTTT. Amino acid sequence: CASSAGRTGRTDTQYF.